The rows below give T cell receptor beta chains drawn from one sample of a study of blood T cell repertoires in COVID-19. The method was immunoSEQ multiplex PCR; TCRdb's version includes in-frame clones alone and lacks a portion of them. The repertoire holds nearly 55,000 clones, with roughly 84% as singletons. Sample: peripheral blood. The receptors derive from a man between 70 and 80 years old with active COVID-19. Both conserved end residues are part of each CDR3. A D gene is named only where the DNA matches it firmly. Only part of the rows carry a size: once, few, many, or a class if the clone is expanded.

j_gene: TRBJ1-3
v_gene: TRBV5-1
abundance: NA
d_gene: TRBD1
CDR3nt: TGCGCCAGCAGCTTGGGAAGGACAGGGCGACCTGGAAACACCATATATTTT
CDR3aa: CASSLGRTGRPGNTIYF

j_gene: TRBJ1-4
v_gene: TRBV6-5
abundance: NA
d_gene: NA
CDR3nt: TGTGCCAGCAGTTCAGGGGAGGGAAAACTGTTTTTT
CDR3aa: CASSSGEGKLFF

j_gene: TRBJ2-1
v_gene: TRBV27
abundance: NA
d_gene: NA
CDR3nt: TGTGCCAGCAGAAACCCCGCGGACGGGAAATCCTACAATGAGCAGTTCTTC
CDR3aa: CASRNPADGKSYNEQFF

j_gene: TRBJ2-7
v_gene: TRBV4-1
abundance: few
d_gene: TRBD2
CDR3nt: TGCGCCAGCAGCCAAGAGGGACTAGCGCTTTACGAGCAGTACTTC
CDR3aa: CASSQEGLALYEQYF

j_gene: TRBJ2-2
v_gene: TRBV3-1/TRBV3-2
abundance: NA
d_gene: NA
CDR3nt: TGTGCCAGCAGCCGCACGTCGGGGGAGAGGGAGCTGTTTTTT
CDR3aa: CASSRTSGERELFF

j_gene: TRBJ2-7
v_gene: TRBV28
abundance: once
d_gene: TRBD2
CDR3nt: TGTGCCAGCAGCCCGGGGGGGTCCTACGAGCAGTACTTC
CDR3aa: CASSPGGSYEQYF

j_gene: TRBJ1-2
v_gene: TRBV11-2
abundance: NA
d_gene: TRBD1
CDR3nt: TGTGCCAGCGCGATGACCGGGACAGGTCCCTTGCACTATGGCTACACCTTC
CDR3aa: CASAMTGTGPLHYGYTF

j_gene: TRBJ1-1
v_gene: TRBV6-5
abundance: NA
d_gene: NA
CDR3nt: TGTGCCAGCAGGGGGGGTGGCACTGAAGCTTTCTTT
CDR3aa: CASRGGGTEAFF

j_gene: TRBJ2-3
v_gene: TRBV9
abundance: once
d_gene: TRBD2
CDR3nt: TGTGCCAGCAGCCCAGATACGTTCGGGAGGGGACCGCCCACAGATACGCAGTATTTT
CDR3aa: CASSPDTFGRGPPTDTQYF

j_gene: TRBJ2-2
v_gene: TRBV27
abundance: NA
d_gene: NA
CDR3nt: TGTGCCAGCAGTTTTCTTACCGGGGAGCTGTTTTTT
CDR3aa: CASSFLTGELFF

j_gene: TRBJ2-7
v_gene: TRBV7-2
abundance: NA
d_gene: NA
CDR3nt: TGTGCCAGCAGCCTCCGGGGGTCCACCTACGAGCAGTACTTC
CDR3aa: CASSLRGSTYEQYF

j_gene: TRBJ2-1
v_gene: TRBV5-1
abundance: NA
d_gene: TRBD2
CDR3nt: TGCGCCAGCAGCTTAGGACTAGTCGTTGAGCAGTTCTTC
CDR3aa: CASSLGLVVEQFF

j_gene: TRBJ2-7
v_gene: TRBV7-3
abundance: NA
d_gene: NA
CDR3nt: TGTGCCAGCAGCCTGGACAGAGGAGAGCAGTACTTC
CDR3aa: CASSLDRGEQYF

j_gene: TRBJ1-6
v_gene: TRBV6-2/TRBV6-3
abundance: NA
d_gene: TRBD1
CDR3nt: TGTGCCAGCAGTCCCGACAGGGGGCGAGAATCACCCCTCCACTTT
CDR3aa: CASSPDRGRESPLHF

j_gene: TRBJ2-7
v_gene: TRBV5-4
abundance: NA
d_gene: TRBD1
CDR3nt: TGTGCCAGCAGCGTCGGAGGTGGGACAGGGGTAGAGCAGTACTTC
CDR3aa: CASSVGGGTGVEQYF

j_gene: TRBJ2-3
v_gene: TRBV5-8
abundance: NA
d_gene: TRBD1
CDR3nt: TGTGCCAGCAGCAAGATCCGGGACAGTTATAGCACAGATACGCAGTATTTT
CDR3aa: CASSKIRDSYSTDTQYF

j_gene: TRBJ2-7
v_gene: TRBV5-1
abundance: few
d_gene: TRBD1
CDR3nt: TGCGCCAGCAGCCGCGAACAGGGGGCGCGTTCCTACGAGCAGTACTTC
CDR3aa: CASSREQGARSYEQYF

j_gene: TRBJ2-1
v_gene: TRBV7-2
abundance: NA
d_gene: TRBD2
CDR3nt: TGTGCCAGCAGCCGCCCGGGACTAGCGGGGGGTAATGAGCAGTTCTTC
CDR3aa: CASSRPGLAGGNEQFF

j_gene: TRBJ2-5
v_gene: TRBV4-2
abundance: once
d_gene: TRBD1
CDR3nt: TGTGCCAGCAGCCAAGAGGGCAGGGGGCTCCAAGAGACCCAGTACTTC
CDR3aa: CASSQEGRGLQETQYF

j_gene: TRBJ1-4
v_gene: TRBV12-3/TRBV12-4
abundance: NA
d_gene: NA
CDR3nt: TGTGCCAGCAGCCGTTTTCAAAGCGAAAAACTGTTTTTT
CDR3aa: CASSRFQSEKLFF

j_gene: TRBJ1-2
v_gene: TRBV5-5
abundance: NA
d_gene: NA
CDR3nt: TGTGCCAGCAGCTTGGGGGGCATTTACAACTATGGCAACACCTTC
CDR3aa: CASSLGGIYNYGNTF

j_gene: TRBJ1-5
v_gene: TRBV6-2/TRBV6-3
abundance: NA
d_gene: NA
CDR3nt: TGTGCCAGCAGTTACTCTGGACAGTTCAATCAGCCCCAGCATTTT
CDR3aa: CASSYSGQFNQPQHF

j_gene: TRBJ1-1
v_gene: TRBV10-3
abundance: NA
d_gene: TRBD1
CDR3nt: TGTGCCATCAGTGAGCCGAGTCCCGGGACAGGGAGCAACACTGAAGCTTTCTTT
CDR3aa: CAISEPSPGTGSNTEAFF

j_gene: TRBJ1-6
v_gene: TRBV27
abundance: NA
d_gene: TRBD1
CDR3nt: TGTGCCAGCAGTCAGGGACAGGGGTTTTCACCCCTCCACTTT
CDR3aa: CASSQGQGFSPLHF

j_gene: TRBJ2-3
v_gene: TRBV19
abundance: NA
d_gene: NA
CDR3nt: TGTGCCAGTAGTATTTACGGAACAGCTAGCACAGATACGCAGTATTTT
CDR3aa: CASSIYGTASTDTQYF

j_gene: TRBJ2-7
v_gene: TRBV10-3
abundance: NA
d_gene: TRBD1
CDR3nt: TGTGCCGCCGCGGGACAGGGTGCCTTCGAGCAGTACTTC
CDR3aa: CAAAGQGAFEQYF

j_gene: TRBJ1-5
v_gene: TRBV2
abundance: NA
d_gene: NA
CDR3nt: TGTGCCAGCAGTACCGCAAGTGGGCATAGCAATCAGCCCCAGCATTTT
CDR3aa: CASSTASGHSNQPQHF

j_gene: TRBJ2-5
v_gene: TRBV5-8
abundance: NA
d_gene: TRBD1
CDR3nt: TGTGCCAGCAGCTCGGGACAGGGGGCCCCCCAAGAGACCCAGTACTTC
CDR3aa: CASSSGQGAPQETQYF

j_gene: TRBJ1-2
v_gene: TRBV6-5
abundance: NA
d_gene: NA
CDR3nt: TGTGCCAGCAGTTACTCGATTCTAGGGGGTAAATATGGCTACACCTTC
CDR3aa: CASSYSILGGKYGYTF

j_gene: TRBJ1-2
v_gene: TRBV12-3/TRBV12-4
abundance: once
d_gene: TRBD1
CDR3nt: TGTGCCAGCAGTTCGACACGACAGGGGGGCTACACCTTC
CDR3aa: CASSSTRQGGYTF

j_gene: TRBJ1-2
v_gene: TRBV27
abundance: NA
d_gene: NA
CDR3nt: TGTGCCAGCCGGACCCTACAGGGCTATGGCTACACCTTC
CDR3aa: CASRTLQGYGYTF

j_gene: TRBJ2-3
v_gene: TRBV2
abundance: few
d_gene: TRBD2
CDR3nt: TGTGCCAGCAGAGTAGCGGGGGGCGGCACAGATACGCAGTATTTT
CDR3aa: CASRVAGGGTDTQYF

j_gene: TRBJ1-6
v_gene: TRBV7-9
abundance: NA
d_gene: NA
CDR3nt: TGTGCCAGCAGCTTAGGGCCCCAGGGGAGATCACCCCTCCACTTT
CDR3aa: CASSLGPQGRSPLHF

j_gene: TRBJ2-2
v_gene: TRBV4-2
abundance: few
d_gene: TRBD2
CDR3nt: TGTGCCAGCAGCCAAGATAGCGGGGGCTACACCGGGGAGCTGTTTTTT
CDR3aa: CASSQDSGGYTGELFF

j_gene: TRBJ2-2
v_gene: TRBV6-5
abundance: NA
d_gene: NA
CDR3nt: TGTGCCAGCACCCGGGACTGGGGGACCGGGGAGCTGTTTTTT
CDR3aa: CASTRDWGTGELFF

j_gene: TRBJ1-2
v_gene: TRBV12-3/TRBV12-4
abundance: NA
d_gene: NA
CDR3nt: TGTGCCAGCTCACAGCAGGGAAGAAGTGGCTACACCTTC
CDR3aa: CASSQQGRSGYTF

j_gene: TRBJ1-4
v_gene: TRBV6-2/TRBV6-3
abundance: NA
d_gene: NA
CDR3nt: TGTGCCAGCAGTTACCAGGGTTACGAATCAGAACTGTTTTTT
CDR3aa: CASSYQGYESELFF

j_gene: TRBJ2-2
v_gene: TRBV27
abundance: NA
d_gene: TRBD2
CDR3nt: TGTGCCAGCAGTTTATGGGGTAGCGGGGGTCCGAACACCGGGGAGCTGTTTTTT
CDR3aa: CASSLWGSGGPNTGELFF

j_gene: TRBJ2-1
v_gene: TRBV6-2/TRBV6-3
abundance: NA
d_gene: TRBD2
CDR3nt: TGTGCCAGCAGTAAGACTAGCGGGGGGCTTTATTGGCTCTTC
CDR3aa: CASSKTSGGLYWLF

j_gene: TRBJ1-4
v_gene: TRBV4-3
abundance: NA
d_gene: NA
CDR3nt: TGCGCCAGCAGCCAAGATGCCGGGGGGCGCGGTGAAAAACTGTTTTTT
CDR3aa: CASSQDAGGRGEKLFF

j_gene: TRBJ2-3
v_gene: TRBV5-1
abundance: NA
d_gene: NA
CDR3nt: TGCGCCAGCTGTTTACTCCCTGGAGTAGATACGCAGTATTTT
CDR3aa: CASCLLPGVDTQYF